Below, 15 T cell receptor beta chains from the same sample are listed, as sequenced in a study of blood T cell repertoires in COVID-19. Generated by immunoSEQ multiplex PCR, the TCRdb table keeps only in-frame clones and is missing some. The table has about 160,000 clones, 82% seen once. Source material: peripheral blood. The receptors were gathered from a woman in her 40s with COVID-19, enrolled during active disease.

This chain links TRBV2 with TRBJ1-1, with a weak D call TRBD1 (5 bases). The CDR3 spans 17 residues. Germline CDR1 reads SNHLY; CDR2 reads FYNNEI. V dropped 3 bases and J dropped 4 bases, with 21 bases sitting between them. CDR3 amino acids: CASSERGGEGEGTEAFF. In DNA, the CDR3 is TGTGCCAGCAGTGAGAGGGGAGGGGAGGGTGAAGGCACTGAAGCTTTCTTT.

The chain employs TRBV27 and TRBJ1-6; tentatively, D is TRBD1 (5 bases). CDR3 size: 14 residues. Germline V CDR1 and CDR2: MNHEY, SMNVEV (reference sequence). The germline V and J ends were trimmed by 3 bases and 7 bases, with 10 bases remaining between them. CDR3 loop: CASSFTGTNSPLHF. The CDR3 bases are TGTGCCAGCAGTTTCACAGGAACAAATTCACCCCTCCACTTT.

This rearrangement joins TRBV27 to TRBJ1-5, with a tentative D call TRBD1 (5 bases). Looked up from germline, CDR1 is MNHEY and CDR2 is SMNVEV (reference sequence). The CDR3 is made up of 16 amino acids. Trimming shortened V by 4 bases and J by 2 bases, and 15 bases separated the two germline ends. The CDR3 DNA reads TGTGCCAGCAGTTCAACAGGCTTAGGTGGCAATCAGCCCCAGCATTTT. Translated, it gives CASSSTGLGGNQPQHF.

This clone showed up just once. The rearrangement uses TRBV29-1 and TRBJ2-1, with D possibly TRBD2 on 6 matching bases. The CDR3 spans 12 residues. The germline V gene encodes CDR1 SQVTM and CDR2 ANQGSEA. V was clipped by 4 bases and J by 9 bases, with 13 bases between them. CDR3 sequence reads: CSVGLGSGEQFF. DNA for the CDR3: TGCAGCGTTGGACTAGGTTCGGGTGAGCAGTTCTTC.

The chain employs TRBV15 and TRBJ1-1; 9 bases line up with TRBD1. The length of the CDR3 is 13 residues. Per the germline V gene, CDR1 is LNHNV and CDR2 is YYDKDF (reference sequence). The trim removed 6 bases at V and 10 bases at J, leaving 9 bases unmatched. The DNA for the CDR3 is TGTGCCACCAGTCCACAGGGGGCGCAAATAGCTTTCTTT. It encodes CATSPQGAQIAFF.

The genes are TRBV13 and TRBJ1-1; TRBD1 agrees at 9 bases. Per germline, CDR1 PRHDT and CDR2 FYEKMQ (reference sequence). This CDR3 has 16 residues. The ends lost 5 bases at V and 0 bases at J; junction bases unmatched: 7. The CDR3: CASSRAGTGMNTEAFF. The DNA of the CDR3 is TGTGCCAGCAGCAGAGCCGGGACAGGGATGAACACTGAAGCTTTCTTT.

The chain uses TRBV7-2 and TRBJ2-7; the D gene is possibly TRBD2 (6 bases). V lost 5 bases and J 2 bases, leaving 13 bases between the germline ends. The CDR3 totals 14 residues. Germline lookup yields CDR1 SGHTA and CDR2 FQGNSA. CDR3 nucleotides: TGTGCCAGCAGCCCCATGATAGCGGCCTACGAGCAGTACTTC. This sequence encodes CASSPMIAAYEQYF.

The chain employs TRBV24-1 and TRBJ2-5, with D tentatively TRBD2 (6 bases). Germline lookup yields CDR1 KGHDR and CDR2 SFDVKD. Trimming stripped 3 bases from V and 5 bases from J, with 21 bases between. The CDR3 spans 17 residues. The CDR3 reads CATSDPRTIMERETQYF. The CDR3 bases are TGTGCCACCAGTGATCCCAGGACTATTATGGAGAGGGAGACCCAGTACTTC.

This chain connects TRBV4-2 to TRBJ1-1, with 8 nucleotides matching TRBD1. The CDR3 runs 17 residues. Trimming cost V 3 bases and J 1 base; bases outside gene matches: 10. CDR1 is LGHNA and CDR2 is YNFKEQ in the germline V gene. Written as DNA, the CDR3 is TGTGCCAGCAGCCATGCGCCGGACAGGGTTAAGAACACTGAAGCTTTCTTT. It is translated as CASSHAPDRVKNTEAFF.

The gene calls are TRBV28 and TRBJ2-1; TRBD1 is a possible D gene (5 bases). Trimming took 4 bases from V and 5 from J, leaving 12 bases between them. This CDR3 has 14 amino acids. Looked up from germline, CDR1 is MDHEN and CDR2 is SYDVKM. CDR3 coding DNA: TGTGCCAGCAGTTGGGGAAGGGGAAACAATGAGCAGTTCTTC. Translating gives CASSWGRGNNEQFF.

This chain joins TRBV2 and TRBJ2-3; no reliable D call. The CDR3 runs to 12 residues. Trimming removed 6 bases from V and 9 bases from J, with 13 bases in between. Looked up from germline, CDR1 is SNHLY and CDR2 is FYNNEI. The chain's CDR3 is CASRATVVTQYF. For the CDR3, the DNA is TGTGCCAGCAGGGCTACAGTTGTAACGCAGTATTTT.

The chain uses TRBV7-2 and TRBJ2-1, with TRBD2 identical over 9 bases. The CDR3 is made up of 17 amino acids. V trimming: 4 bases; J trimming: 8 bases; junction bases outside the gene matches: 15. Per germline, CDR1 SGHTA and CDR2 FQGNSA. CDR3 nucleotide sequence: TGTGCCAGCAGCTGGAGGGATAGCGGGGGAAATGGGGATGAGCAGTTCTTC. Protein sequence: CASSWRDSGGNGDEQFF.

The V call is TRBV19, the J call TRBJ1-1; maybe TRBD1 (5 bases). The CDR3 spans 13 residues. The V end lost 7 bases, the J end lost 5 bases, and 14 bases lay between the germline ends. Per germline, CDR1 LNHDA and CDR2 SQIVND (reference sequence). CDR3 DNA: TGTGCCAGTACCTTCATGGGGGGGACTGAAGCTTTCTTT. This codes for CASTFMGGTEAFF.

The rearrangement links TRBV24-1 to TRBJ1-2, with 9 bases fitting TRBD1. The V gene's germline CDR1 is KGHDR and CDR2 SFDVKD. Trimming cost V 4 bases and J 2 bases; bases outside gene matches: 7. The CDR3 has 16 residues. In DNA, the CDR3 is TGTGCCACCAGTGACCCACCCGGGACAGGGAACTATGGCTACACCTTC. The encoded protein is CATSDPPGTGNYGYTF.

CDR3: CASSWGQGIGETQYF. The CDR3, as DNA: TGTGCCAGCAGCTGGGGACAGGGTATAGGGGAGACCCAGTACTTC. This sequence joins TRBV7-8 and TRBJ2-5; 9 bases match TRBD1. V was pared by 4 bases and J by 5 bases, with 8 bases of the junction left unmatched. Germline assignment: CDR1 SGHVS and CDR2 FQNEAQ. CDR3 length: 15 amino acids. Together with reference TRBV7-8 and TRBJ2-5, the CDR3 gives the full variable domain: GAGVSQSPRYKVAKRGQDVALRCDPISGHVSLFWYQQALGQGPEFLTYFQNEAQLDKSGLPSDRFFAERPEGSVSTLKIQRTQQEDSAVYLCASSWGQGIGETQYFGPGTRLLVL.